This TCR beta chain comes out of a study of shared clonotypes between healthy human individuals. Study in general: Donor ages ranged 18 to 49 years: a couple of women, a few men. There were three CD4 naive, three CD4 memory, two CD8 naive and one CD8 memory plates per donor.

Sequencing was performed with immunoSEQ multiplex PCR; in TCRdb, only in-frame clones are kept and a portion is missing. The sample lists roughly 2.1 million clones, more than 85% occurring once. Cells designated naive CD8 were CD45RO-negative and were positively selected for CCR7, with terminally differentiated effector memory CD45RA+ cells excluded. In regard to this clone: At one boundary the junction diverges from the germline segment, which might be a read error.

From germline, CDR1 is MGHRA and CDR2 YSYEKL. The length of the CDR3 is 15 residues. The sequence came from a man between 18 and 35 years old in good health. Some clones in this sample may be carry-over from other donors' samples. The V call is TRBV4-1, the J call TRBJ2-1; D tentatively reads TRBD1 or TRBD2 (5 bases each). Sequences were obtained from naive CD8+ T cells from PBMCs. In DNA form, the CDR3 reads TGCGCCAGCAGTCAAGGGGACGACCACTACAATGAGCAGTTCTTC. It yields the protein CASSQGDDHYNEQFF.